This T cell receptor (beta chain) was found in a study of monozygotic twins with inflammatory bowel disease. With respect to this clonotype: Its specificity is not known.

The CDR3 spans 17 residues. TCRdb re-called the 5' RACE reads; every CDR3 protein appears as one record, without DNA. The sample table sets out approximately 390,000 distinct CDR3 sequences. General study results and limits: Those with IBD had lower TCRbeta diversity (inverse Simpson) than their healthy co-twins did.

The V call is TRBV21-1, the J call TRBJ2-3; the D call of TRBD2 rests on TCRdb alone, since no DNA is present to check it. TRBV21-1 is listed as a pseudogene. The sequenced material came from blood. This sequence was found in a human donor with ulcerative colitis or Crohn's disease, or a healthy co-twin of an affected twin (not recorded which). The CDR3 loop is CASSKSRLAGAGDTQYF.